This section outlines one T cell receptor beta chain sequence together with its context. What it recognizes is unknown. This sample was taken from a study of CD4 T cells in relation to SARS-CoV-2 and coronaviruses. Trimming pared 7 bases from V and 0 bases from J, leaving 13 bases between. CDR1 is LNHDA, CDR2 SQIVND, per germline (reference sequence). This CDR3 comprises 15 residues. Sequenced by immunoSEQ multiplex PCR; TCRdb stores in-frame clones only, minus some. Here the sample spans some 40,000 clones, over 75% being singletons. This clonotype was sampled from an adult with COVID-19. The specimen sequenced was memory CD4+ T cells from PBMCs, cultured in vitro. This chain joins TRBV19 and TRBJ1-5; D is uncertain. The CDR3 here is CASTPLGSSNQPQHF. The CDR3 nucleotides read TGTGCCAGTACCCCATTAGGGAGTAGCAATCAGCCCCAGCATTTT.